The text below deals with one T cell receptor beta chain. The record originates from a study of shared clonotypes between healthy human individuals. Study-level background: Used for every donor were three CD4 naive, three CD4 memory, two CD8 naive and one CD8 memory plate.

In germline, CDR1 is SGHNT, CDR2 YYREEE (reference sequence). This CDR3 is 15 amino acids long. With V trimmed by 5 bases and J by 0 bases, 4 bases remained unmatched. Repertoires were generated with immunoSEQ multiplex PCR, while TCRdb's copy carries only in-frame clones and drops some. The sample yields roughly 2,000,000 clones, about 94% seen once. The naive CD8 subset, CD45RO-negative cells positively selected for CCR7, excluded terminally differentiated effector memory CD45RA+ cells. V usage is TRBV5-4 and J usage is TRBJ2-1; 8 bases agree with TRBD1. This TCR derives from a man between 18 and 29 years old in good health. The sequenced sample consisted of naive CD8+ T cells sorted from blood. CDR3 loop: CASRPDRGSYNEQFF. The CDR3 DNA is TGTGCCAGCAGACCAGACAGGGGCTCCTACAATGAGCAGTTCTTC. The variable domain in full, completed from reference TRBV5-4 and TRBJ2-1, reads ETGVTQSPTHLIKTRGQQVTLRCSSQSGHNTVSWYQQALGQGPQFIFQYYREEENGRGNFPPRFSGLQFPNYSSELNVNALELDDSALYLCASRPDRGSYNEQFFGPGTRLTVL.